This T cell receptor (beta chain) was obtained from a study of OX40 agonist ivuxolimab in advanced cancers. The CDR3 runs 14 residues. Germline V gene data show CDR1 as SQVTM and CDR2 as ANQGSEA. After removal of 5 bases from V and 2 bases from J, the junction contained 6 bases not matched to a gene. The assay was immunoSEQ multiplex PCR, and TCRdb's table has in-frame clones only and misses some. The table records approximately 92,000 clones, about 84% of them present only once. The rearrangement links TRBV29-1 to TRBJ2-3; 8 nucleotides align to TRBD2. The sequences come from CD4+ or CD8+ T cells sorted from blood, collected in a trial of the OX40 agonist ivuxolimab. The TCR was taken from an adult with an advanced solid tumor such as melanoma, head and neck, liver or kidney cancer. CDR3 amino acids: CSVLLAGTTDTQYF. The DNA for the CDR3 is TGCAGCGTTTTGTTAGCGGGAACCACAGATACGCAGTATTTT.